Included here is one TCR beta chain sequence, with context. This entry is derived from a study of blood T cell repertoires in COVID-19. On the study more broadly: The United States, Italy and Spain provided the acute and convalescent COVID-19 samples. T cells, B-cell-depleted T cells, or PBMCs supplied cDNA or gDNA.

Original data processing: By means of reference gene primer amplification, nucleated cell counts were estimated. The data were produced by immunoSEQ multiplex PCR, yet TCRdb's version contains in-frame clones alone and is incomplete. The V and J calls and clone size come from that table; D and trimming were worked out from the DNA. The sample carries a few hundred thousand clones, approximately 91% recorded once. Germline lookup yields CDR1 LGHNA and CDR2 YSLEER. This CDR3 is 17 amino acids long. V trimming: 6 bases; J trimming: 3 bases; junction bases outside the gene matches: 6. Specimen: peripheral blood. This receptor was identified in a woman in her 30s with acute or convalescent COVID-19. V is TRBV4-3 and J is TRBJ2-1; 15 nucleotides align to TRBD2. This CDR3 reads CASRSGLAGGLYNEQFF. As DNA, the CDR3 is TGCGCCAGCAGGTCGGGACTAGCGGGAGGACTCTACAATGAGCAGTTCTTC.